The 17 T cell receptor beta chains in this list originate from one sample, sequenced in a study of post-analysis software for immune sequencing data. The authors incorporated unique molecular identifiers into the TCR beta cDNA libraries. TCRdb independently ran MiXCR on the PCR reads; one entry per CDR3 protein. The data hold 350,000 to 450,000 distinct CDR3 sequences, with over 30% observed a single time. For these TCRs, the target antigens are not known. Study results and caveats: Several TRBV segments, TRBV5-6, TRBV5-1 and TRBV20-1 among them, were found more frequent in patients than controls.

Sequenced input: blood. These receptors originate from a girl aged 2 to 9 with multiple sclerosis.

The chain links TRBV28 to TRBJ2-7, with D perhaps matching TRBD1 (6 bases). Germline V lookup: CDR1 MDHEN, CDR2 SYDVKM. Trimming removed 5 bases from V and 0 bases from J, with 17 bases in between. The CDR3 is made up of 16 amino acids. CDR3 DNA sequence: TGTGCCAGCAGTCCATCTCGACAGGACCTCTCCTACGAGCAGTACTTC. Protein product: CASSPSRQDLSYEQYF. Drawing the rest from reference TRBV28 and TRBJ2-7, the complete variable domain is DVKVTQSSRYLVKRTGEKVFLECVQDMDHENMFWYRQDPGLGLRLIYFSYDVKMKEKGDIPEGYSVSREKKERFSLILESASTNQTSMYLCASSPSRQDLSYEQYFGPGTRLTVT.

The chain links TRBV5-5 to TRBJ2-1; D might be TRBD2 (6 bases). Between the trimmed V and J ends, which lost 4 bases and 7 bases, there was a span of 21 bases. The CDR3 totals 16 residues. Per germline, CDR1 SGHKS and CDR2 YYEKEE (reference sequence). CDR3 DNA: TGTGCCAGCAGCCCATGGCGGGGTGGGCTCAGGAATGAGCAGTTCTTC. Amino acids: CASSPWRGGLRNEQFF. The full variable domain, with the rest looked up from reference TRBV5-5 and TRBJ2-1, is DAGVTQSPTHLIKTRGQQVTLRCSPISGHKSVSWYQQVLGQGPQFIFQYYEKEERGRGNFPDRFSARQFPNYSSELNVNALLLGDSALYLCASSPWRGGLRNEQFFGPGTRLTVL.

About this clonotype itself: A much larger clone is a single base away; this may be a read error. The chain links TRBV27 to TRBJ2-5; 9 nucleotides match TRBD2. The CDR3 has 13 residues. Germline V gene sequence: CDR1 MNHEY, CDR2 SMNVEV (reference sequence). Losses at the gene ends were 6 bases for V and 7 bases for J; bases not matched to a gene: 6. CDR3 DNA: TGTGCCAGCAGACCAGCGGGAGGTGGGACCCAGTACTTC. It codes for CASRPAGGGTQYF.

V gene TRBV28 combines with J gene TRBJ2-5; D possibly corresponds to TRBD2 (8 bases). The V gene's germline CDR1 is MDHEN and CDR2 SYDVKM. The CDR3 length is 16 residues. V was cut by 6 bases and J by 7 bases, with 24 bases left in between. CDR3 in amino acids: CASSAGGQIPQGTQYF. The CDR3 nucleotides read TGTGCCAGCAGCGCGGGGGGACAGATTCCCCAGGGGACCCAGTACTTC. The entire variable domain, with the rest obtained from reference TRBV28 and TRBJ2-5, is as follows: DVKVTQSSRYLVKRTGEKVFLECVQDMDHENMFWYRQDPGLGLRLIYFSYDVKMKEKGDIPEGYSVSREKKERFSLILESASTNQTSMYLCASSAGGQIPQGTQYFGPGTRLLVL.

The chain uses TRBV6-5 and TRBJ2-4; D gene unclear. CDR1 and CDR2 (germline): MNHEY, SVGAGI. V was shortened by 7 bases and J by 4 bases, with 11 bases between the two germline ends. The CDR3 is 13 residues long. DNA of the CDR3: TGTGCCAGCATCAGCCAAGCAAAAAACATTCAGTACTTC. Its protein is CASISQAKNIQYF.

There are many counts of this clonotype. The chain has TRBV29-1 and TRBJ2-7; the D gene is possibly TRBD2 (5 bases). The J call is doubtful: the DNA matches TRBJ2-5 better. The length of the CDR3 is 12 residues. The V gene's germline CDR1 is SQVTM and CDR2 ANQGSEA. CDR3 residues: CSVEEGVKTQYF. The CDR3 region has the DNA TGCAGCGTTGAAGAGGGAGTAAAGACCCAGTACTTC.

V gene TRBV4-3 combines with J gene TRBJ2-1, with 7 bases that match TRBD2. Germline V lookup: CDR1 LGHNA, CDR2 YSLEER. With 1 base clipped from V and 9 bases from J, the junction kept 6 bases outside the gene matches. The CDR3 is 14 amino acids. The CDR3 sequence is CASSQVSSGTEQFF. The CDR3 bases are TGCGCCAGCAGCCAAGTCTCTAGCGGTACTGAGCAGTTCTTC.

This clonotype appeared many times. The gene calls are TRBV29-1 and TRBJ2-5, with 7 bases identical to TRBD1. The CDR3 sequence is 14 residues long. Germline trimming cut 4 bases from V and 4 bases from J; bases unmatched to any gene: 9. Looked up from germline, CDR1 is SQVTM and CDR2 is ANQGSEA. CDR3 region: CSVALTGMGETQYF. CDR3 bases: TGCAGCGTTGCCCTGACAGGGATGGGAGAGACCCAGTACTTC. Full variable domain (rest looked up from reference TRBV29-1 and TRBJ2-5): SAVISQKPSRDICQRGTSLTIQCQVDSQVTMMFWYRQQPGQSLTLIATANQGSEATYESGFVIDKFPISRPNLTFSTLTVSNMSPEDSSIYLCSVALTGMGETQYFGPGTRLLVL.

The V call is TRBV19, the J call TRBJ1-6, with D hard to call. Germline V gene data show CDR1 as LNHDA and CDR2 as SQIVND (reference sequence). This CDR3 comprises 14 residues. V lost 7 bases and J 0 bases, leaving 7 bases between the germline ends. CDR3 nucleotide sequence: TGTGCCAGTACGGTCTCCTCCTATAATTCACCCCTCCACTTT. Its translation: CASTVSSYNSPLHF.

This clonotype was seen only a few times. The chain employs TRBV29-1 and TRBJ1-1; D is unclear. The germline CDR1 and CDR2 sequences are SQVTM and ANQGSEA. Trimming shortened V by 4 bases and J by 0 bases, and 6 bases separated the two germline ends. This CDR3 is 12 amino acids long. The chain's CDR3 is CSVVQLNTEAFF. CDR3 DNA: TGCAGCGTTGTTCAGCTGAACACTGAAGCTTTCTTT.

The gene calls are TRBV7-2 and TRBJ2-1, with 10 bases aligning to TRBD2. This CDR3 contains 16 residues. Germline values: CDR1 SGHTA, CDR2 FQGNSA. V was clipped by 3 bases and J by 8 bases; unmatched bases: 10. In DNA, the CDR3 is TGTGCCAGCAGCTTGGGCCTCAGCGGGGGGGGGCATGAGCAGTTCTTC. Protein: CASSLGLSGGGHEQFF.

The rearrangement uses TRBV4-2 and TRBJ2-7, with a tentative D call TRBD1 (5 bases). The CDR3 totals 14 residues. V was cut by 5 bases and J by 3 bases, with 14 bases left in between. Germline assignment: CDR1 LGHNA and CDR2 YNFKEQ. CDR3 loop: CASSFSKGNYEQYF. The CDR3 DNA follows: TGTGCCAGCAGCTTCTCTAAGGGGAACTACGAGCAGTACTTC.

The chain is built from TRBV4-1 and TRBJ2-1; D is possibly TRBD2 (7 bases). This CDR3 has 16 amino acids. Germline V gives CDR1 MGHRA, CDR2 YSYEKL. Trimming took off 0 bases at V and 7 bases at J, with 16 bases between the two ends. The CDR3 sequence: CASSQDVGGGRNEQFF. The CDR3, as DNA: TGCGCCAGCAGCCAAGATGTGGGGGGGGGCCGGAATGAGCAGTTCTTC.

This chain connects TRBV10-3 to TRBJ1-4; D is unclear. The CDR3 spans 13 residues. Germline V gene lookup returns CDR1 ENHRY and CDR2 SYGVKD. V lost 6 bases to trimming and J lost 10 bases, with 15 bases between them. The CDR3 spells CAIRPGSGPKLFF. CDR3 in DNA: TGTGCCATCAGGCCGGGATCCGGTCCAAAACTGTTTTTT.

This clonotype was found a few times. This chain joins TRBV20-1 and TRBJ2-7; D is unclear. Germline CDR1 and CDR2: DFQATT and SNEGSKA (reference sequence). With 2 bases removed from V and 3 bases from J, the gap between germline ends came to 17 bases. The CDR3 totals 15 residues. The CDR3 here is CSARLGPREFYEQYF. For the CDR3, the DNA is TGCAGTGCTAGATTAGGACCCAGAGAATTCTACGAGCAGTACTTC.

V usage is TRBV5-1 and J usage is TRBJ1-6; TRBD1 might be the D (5 bases). In germline, CDR1 is SGHRS, CDR2 YFSETQ. V lost 1 base, J lost 5 bases, and 10 bases lay in between. The CDR3 is 15 amino acids. The CDR3 reads CASSLRGTHNSPLHF. The CDR3 DNA reads as TGCGCCAGCAGCTTGCGTGGGACCCATAATTCACCCCTCCACTTT.

The J gene is TRBJ2-3, the V gene TRBV7-8, with TRBD1 identical over 9 bases. Germline V gives CDR1 SGHVS, CDR2 FQNEAQ. The CDR3 contains 16 residues. Unmatched junction bases numbered 10, after V lost 4 bases and J lost 5 bases. The chain's CDR3 is CASSSLPGQGVDTQYF. CDR3 DNA sequence: TGTGCCAGCAGCTCCCTTCCGGGACAGGGAGTAGATACGCAGTATTTT.